This is a list of T cell receptor beta chains from one sample in a study of T cells in Graves' hyperthyroidism and ophthalmopathy. Via MiXCR, TCRdb re-called the multiplex PCR reads, giving one row per CDR3 protein. The data hold approximately 560,000 distinct CDR3 sequences, with approximately 14% observed a single time. The specimen was blood. The receptors originated from a woman in her twenties or thirties with Graves' hyperthyroidism. The CDR3 runs from the conserved cysteine through the conserved F or W. D genes are given only for firm matches. Clone size is given for some rows only: seen once, a few or many times, or a class if the clone is expanded.

V,J,size,D,DNA,CDR3
TRBV27,TRBJ2-1,many,TRBD2,TGTGCCAGCAGTTCCCTTCTGACTAGCGGAACTTACAATGAGCAGTTCTTC,CASSSLLTSGTYNEQFF
TRBV12-3/TRBV12-4,TRBJ2-1,.,.,TGTGCCAGCAGTTTCCTTCTCGGGGCGACGGATGAGCAGTTCTTC,CASSFLLGATDEQFF
TRBV11-2,TRBJ2-3,many,TRBD2,TGTGCCAGCAGAGGTCAGCGGGAGAGTACAGATACGCAGTATTTT,CASRGQRESTDTQYF
TRBV20-1,TRBJ2-5,many,TRBD2,TGCAGTGCTCGCCGCGGGGGACTAGCGGGGCTCGGGACCCAGTACTTC,CSARRGGLAGLGTQYF
TRBV20-1,TRBJ2-5,few,.,TGCAGTGCGCCGGGACCCGGCCAAGAGACCCAGTACTTC,CSAPGPGQETQYF
TRBV10-3,TRBJ2-7,many,.,TGTGCCATCAGTGAGGGACAGATTACCTACGAGCAGTACTTC,CAISEGQITYEQYF
TRBV12-5,TRBJ1-5,many,.,TGTGCTAGTGGTTTGGGACCGACCAATCAGCCCCAGCATTTT,CASGLGPTNQPQHF
TRBV5-6,TRBJ2-3,.,.,TGTGCCAGCAGAACTGCGGGGGCCGCTCCCGAGGATACGCAGTATTTT,CASRTAGAAPEDTQYF
TRBV20-1,TRBJ2-3,.,TRBD2,TGCAGTGCTAGAGGTCTTGCGGGAGTCCTTACGAACCAAGATACGCAGTATTTT,CSARGLAGVLTNQDTQYF
TRBV6-1,TRBJ1-5,many,.,TGTGCCAGCAGCGACAGGTTCAATCAGCCCCAGCATTTT,CASSDRFNQPQHF
TRBV13,TRBJ2-7,.,.,TGTGCCAGCAGCTTATCGCCGGTGGCGGGACAATACGAGCAGTACTTC,CASSLSPVAGQYEQYF
TRBV11-2,TRBJ2-1,many,.,TGTGCCAGCAGCCAGGACTGGAGCTCCTACAATGAGCAGTTCTTC,CASSQDWSSYNEQFF
TRBV2,TRBJ2-3,few,.,TGTGCCAGCAGTGAAGGAACGCAGTATTTT,CASSEGTQYF
TRBV5-4,TRBJ2-1,many,.,TGTGCCAGCAGCAGCCGGGACGTCTACAATGAGCAGTTCTTC,CASSSRDVYNEQFF
TRBV9,TRBJ2-7,.,TRBD2,TGTGCCAGCAGCGTAGGACCAAGTATAGCGGGAGGGGTTAATTACGAGCAGTACTTC,CASSVGPSIAGGVNYEQYF
TRBV6-2/TRBV6-3,TRBJ2-1,many,.,TGTGCCAGCAGTATCGACAGGTTCTACAATGAGCAGTTCTTC,CASSIDRFYNEQFF
TRBV12-3/TRBV12-4,TRBJ1-2,many,.,TGTGCCAGCAGTTTTTTGGCTAACTATGGCTACACCTTC,CASSFLANYGYTF
TRBV24-1,TRBJ2-2,few,TRBD1,TGTGCCACCAGTGATGCAAGACAGGGAAACACCGGGGAGCTGTTTTTT,CATSDARQGNTGELFF
TRBV6-2/TRBV6-3,TRBJ1-2,.,.,TGTGCCAGCAGCGGGACACCTAACTATGGCTACACCTTC,CASSGTPNYGYTF
TRBV20-1,TRBJ2-5,few,.,TGCAGTGCTCAGAGTTTACAACGGGAGACCCAGTACTTC,CSAQSLQRETQYF
TRBV5-5,TRBJ2-3,many,.,TGTGCCAGCAGCTTGCGGTTCAGCAGGGGCGAGGCAGATACGCAGTATTTT,CASSLRFSRGEADTQYF
TRBV7-9,TRBJ1-1,.,.,TGTGCCAGCAGCTCGTGGACAGTGAGCAACACTGAAGCTTTCTTT,CASSSWTVSNTEAFF
TRBV5-1,TRBJ2-3,many,.,TGCGCCAGCAGCTTGTTTCAGGGTGAGGGAGCAGATACGCAGTATTTT,CASSLFQGEGADTQYF
TRBV12-3/TRBV12-4,TRBJ2-3,few,TRBD2,TGTGCCAGCAGTTTCAGGACTAGCGGGGTGGTGAGGGCCACAGATACGCAGTATTTT,CASSFRTSGVVRATDTQYF
TRBV6-2/TRBV6-3,TRBJ2-1,.,TRBD2,TGTGCCAGCAGTAACTTCCGACTAGCGCAAAGCTCCTACAATGAGCAGTTCTTC,CASSNFRLAQSSYNEQFF
TRBV20-1,TRBJ2-3,.,TRBD2,TGCAGTGCTAGAAGGGTAGCGGGAAACACAGATACGCAGTATTTT,CSARRVAGNTDTQYF
TRBV5-1,TRBJ1-6,many,TRBD1,TGCGCCAGCAGCTTGCACGGTACGACCGGGACAGGGACGAGCTCCTATAATTCACCCCTCCACTTT,CASSLHGTTGTGTSSYNSPLHF
TRBV20-1,TRBJ2-3,many,.,TGCAGTGCTAGTCGGTCAGGGGTCGGGGATACGCAGTATTTT,CSASRSGVGDTQYF
TRBV20-1,TRBJ2-1,.,.,TGCAGTGCTAGAGCTATGAGCTCCTACAATGAGCAGTTCTTC,CSARAMSSYNEQFF
TRBV12-3/TRBV12-4,TRBJ2-3,many,TRBD1,TGTGCCAGCGGTTCTACAGGGGCCACCACAGATACGCAGTATTTT,CASGSTGATTDTQYF
TRBV2,TRBJ2-7,few,TRBD1,TGTGCCAGCAGTGATGGGACAGGACGCTACGAGCAGTACTTC,CASSDGTGRYEQYF
TRBV2,TRBJ2-7,many,TRBD1,TGTGCCACAGCGGTAAGGGGGCCATACGAGCAGTACTTC,CATAVRGPYEQYF
TRBV12-3/TRBV12-4,TRBJ2-3,many,TRBD2,TGTGCCAGCAGAGATACTAGCGGGACTACAGATACGCAGTATTTT,CASRDTSGTTDTQYF
TRBV6-1,TRBJ2-3,many,TRBD2,TGTGCCAGCAGTTATTTTGCGGGAGTAAATACGCAGTATTTT,CASSYFAGVNTQYF
TRBV3-1,TRBJ1-4,few,.,TGTGCCAGCAGCCCCCCAGGGGAAAAACTGTTTTTT,CASSPPGEKLFF
TRBV12-3/TRBV12-4,TRBJ1-2,.,.,TGTGCCAGCAAAGGGACTTCTAACTATGGCTACACCTTC,CASKGTSNYGYTF
TRBV11-2,TRBJ2-1,many,TRBD1,TGTGCCAGCAGCCCCCTACAGGGGGCGCTGAATGAGCAGTTCTTC,CASSPLQGALNEQFF
TRBV20-1,TRBJ2-2,.,TRBD2,TGCAGTGCTAGTAACAGGCGGGAGGCCGGGGAGCTGTTTTTT,CSASNRREAGELFF
TRBV7-2,TRBJ2-7,many,.,TGTGCCAGCAGCCCGGCGGGTCGAGACTACCTAACCGACGAGCAGTACTTC,CASSPAGRDYLTDEQYF
TRBV18,TRBJ2-5,many,TRBD1,TGTGCCAGCTCACCTGACAGGGATAGAGGGGAGACCCAGTACTTC,CASSPDRDRGETQYF
TRBV7-9,TRBJ2-7,many,.,TGTGCCAGCAGCTCCCTGGACAATTCCTACGAGCAGTACTTC,CASSSLDNSYEQYF
TRBV7-2,TRBJ2-7,few,.,TGTGCCAGCAGCTTACTAGAGTCGGTCTACGAGCAGTACTTC,CASSLLESVYEQYF
TRBV19,TRBJ1-2,.,.,TGTGCCAGTAGTAGCACTTCCGGGACATCTTATGGCTACACCTTC,CASSSTSGTSYGYTF